The 21 T cell receptor beta chains reported below all come from one sample, sequenced in a study of cytomegalovirus exposure and HLA in healthy donors. PCR primers comprised 60 Vbeta and 13 Jbeta primers. The repertoire was sequenced with immunoSEQ multiplex PCR; TCRdb's copy has only in-frame clones and lacks some. Of some 140,000 clones in the sample, 72% are singletons; the top ten hold approximately 4%. Sample: PBMCs. The receptors shown here come from a man aged 45-65 years in good health and CMV-seropositive.

The chain uses TRBV5-1 and TRBJ2-5; 14 bases align to TRBD2. J gave up 5 bases and V 2 bases, and 5 bases lay outside the gene matches. Per germline, CDR1 SGHRS and CDR2 YFSETQ. There are 16 residues in the CDR3. The CDR3 DNA reads TGCGCCAGCAGCTTAACCGGGACTAGCGGGAGTGAGACCCAGTACTTC. Encoded protein: CASSLTGTSGSETQYF.

The chain couples TRBV7-9 to TRBJ2-7; D might be TRBD2 (5 bases). Germline loops: CDR1 SEHNR, CDR2 FQNEAQ (reference sequence). The V end was cut by 3 bases, the J end by 10 bases, with 10 bases between. The CDR3 totals 11 residues. CDR3 bases: TGTGCCAGCAGCTTTCGGGGTAATCAGTACTTC. Encoded protein: CASSFRGNQYF.

This clone was recorded only once. The chain has TRBV5-1 and TRBJ2-7; D might be TRBD2 (6 bases). The germline gives CDR1 SGHRS, CDR2 YFSETQ. The CDR3 consists of 14 residues. The V end was cut by 3 bases, the J end by 4 bases, with 14 bases between. CDR3 in DNA: TGCGCCAGCAGCTGGGGGGACGGCAGTTACGAGCAGTACTTC. It is translated as CASSWGDGSYEQYF.

The V and J genes are TRBV7-3 and TRBJ2-2; D is unresolved. Between the trimmed V and J ends, which lost 3 bases and 8 bases, there was a span of 19 bases. Germline V gene lookup returns CDR1 SGHTA and CDR2 FQGTGA. CDR3 length equals 16 residues. The CDR3 bases are TGTGCCAGCAGCTTGACTTCCGGCCGCTCACGGGGGGAGCTGTTTTTT. Translating gives CASSLTSGRSRGELFF.

This clone was observed a single time. The chain carries TRBV7-3 and TRBJ2-5, with no clear D. Germline CDR1 is SGHTA and CDR2 is FQGTGA. V lost 2 bases to trimming and J lost 2 bases, with 12 bases between them. The CDR3 extends over 15 amino acids. CDR3 loop: CASSLGPEGQETQYF. CDR3 DNA: TGTGCCAGCAGCTTAGGGCCGGAAGGTCAAGAGACCCAGTACTTC.

The chain employs TRBV19 and TRBJ1-1; no firm D call. CDR3 length equals 14 residues. V was shortened by 5 bases and J by 2 bases, with 12 bases between the two germline ends. Germline values: CDR1 LNHDA, CDR2 SQIVND (reference sequence). This CDR3 is CASSSYRHNTEAFF. The CDR3 bases are TGTGCCAGTAGTTCGTACAGACATAACACTGAAGCTTTCTTT.

The V and J genes are TRBV6-4 and TRBJ2-3; D is possibly TRBD2 (5 bases). Germline V lookup: CDR1 MRHNA, CDR2 SNTAGT. V was pared by 5 bases and J by 8 bases, with 17 bases between. CDR3 length: 14 amino acids. CDR3 amino acids: CASSNYPGSATQYF. The CDR3 DNA reads TGTGCCAGCAGTAATTACCCGGGATCGGCTACGCAGTATTTT.

This clone was found a few times. The chain uses TRBV5-4 and TRBJ2-3, with TRBD2 matching 15 bases. The CDR3 covers 17 residues. Germline CDR1 reads SGHNT; CDR2 reads YYREEE (reference sequence). Trimming took 4 bases from V and 2 from J; bases not matched to a gene: 5. Here the CDR3 DNA reads TGTGCCAGCAGCCCAGGGACTAGCGGGGGGCTCACAGATACGCAGTATTTT. This encodes CASSPGTSGGLTDTQYF.

The chain couples TRBV12-5 to TRBJ2-6; D unclear. The V end lost 1 base, the J end lost 2 bases, and 6 bases lay between the germline ends. Germline V gene data show CDR1 as LGHNT and CDR2 as FRNRAP. The CDR3 totals 15 residues. CDR3 sequence: CASGLGQAGANVLTF. The CDR3, as DNA: TGTGCTAGTGGTTTGGGTCAGGCTGGGGCCAACGTCCTGACTTTC. The variable domain in full, with the rest retrieved from reference TRBV12-5 and TRBJ2-6, is DARVTQTPRHKVTEMGQEVTMRCQPILGHNTVFWYRQTMMQGLELLAYFRNRAPLDDSGMPKDRFSAEMPDATLATLKIQPSEPRDSAVYFCASGLGQAGANVLTFGAGSRLTVL.

The genes are TRBV6-6 and TRBJ1-5, with TRBD1 matching over 7 bases. Germline V CDR1 and CDR2: MNHNY, SVGAGI (reference sequence). Trimming cost V 7 bases and J 5 bases; bases outside gene matches: 8. This CDR3 spans 14 amino acids. The DNA for the CDR3 is TGTGCCAGCACAATTCGACAGGGATATCAGCCCCAGCATTTT. Protein product: CASTIRQGYQPQHF.

V is TRBV10-3 and J is TRBJ2-7; 12 nucleotides agree with TRBD2. Germline values: CDR1 ENHRY, CDR2 SYGVKD. V lost 6 bases, J lost 1 base, and 7 bases stayed unmatched. This CDR3 has 16 amino acids. CDR3 residues: CAISGSGTSGSYEQYF. The CDR3 DNA sequence: TGTGCCATCAGCGGGTCGGGGACTAGCGGGTCCTACGAGCAGTACTTC.

This chain joins TRBV4-1 and TRBJ2-7; D is possibly TRBD2 (5 bases). From germline, CDR1 is MGHRA and CDR2 YSYEKL. This CDR3 spans 17 amino acids. Trimming took 1 base from V and 3 from J, leaving 19 bases between them. Here the CDR3 reads CASSQGHVEVPIYEQYF. CDR3 sequence (DNA): TGCGCCAGCAGCCAAGGGCACGTGGAGGTACCCATCTACGAGCAGTACTTC.

This clone has more than one count but fewer than ten. The chain combines TRBV27 with TRBJ1-6, with D unclear. In germline, CDR1 is MNHEY, CDR2 SMNVEV (reference sequence). V gave up 4 bases and J gave up 11 bases, with 15 bases separating them. The CDR3 extends over 14 amino acids. DNA of the CDR3: TGTGCCAGCAGTTCTGAGGGAACGAGGACACCCCTCCACTTT. The encoded protein is CASSSEGTRTPLHF.

This clone was detected only a few times. The chain joins TRBV6-6 to TRBJ2-1; 11 bases line up with TRBD2. V gave up 7 bases and J gave up 5 bases; unmatched junction bases: 4. The CDR3 totals 14 residues. The germline CDR1 and CDR2 sequences are MNHNY and SVGAGI (reference sequence). The DNA for the CDR3 is TGTGCCAGCACCTCTAGCGGGGGGAACAATGAGCAGTTCTTC. This encodes CASTSSGGNNEQFF.

This clone was counted a few times. This sequence joins TRBV12-5 and TRBJ1-5, with a tentative D call TRBD1 (6 bases). V was pared by 5 bases and J by 7 bases, with 21 bases between. The CDR3 length is 16 residues. Germline V gives CDR1 LGHNT, CDR2 FRNRAP. The CDR3, as DNA: TGTGCTAGTGGTGGACGCCCAGGGGAAGCAGCGCAGCCCCAGCATTTT. It encodes CASGGRPGEAAQPQHF.

This chain links TRBV7-9 with TRBJ1-2; D perhaps matches TRBD1 (6 bases). V was cut by 4 bases and J by 1 base, with 13 bases left in between. The CDR3 contains 15 residues. Looked up from germline, CDR1 is SEHNR and CDR2 is FQNEAQ (reference sequence). The CDR3 DNA reads TGTGCCAGCAGCTCCCGGGACACCCTTAACTATGGCTACACCTTC. This gives the protein CASSSRDTLNYGYTF.

This chain uses TRBV5-1 with TRBJ1-2; 12 bases line up with TRBD1. From germline, CDR1 is SGHRS and CDR2 YFSETQ. V gave up 4 bases and J gave up 8 bases; unmatched junction bases: 9. The CDR3 extends over 15 amino acids. The CDR3 reads CASSPTGTGGNGYTF. In DNA form, the CDR3 reads TGCGCCAGCAGCCCGACCGGGACAGGGGGCAACGGCTACACCTTC.

V and J are TRBV9 and TRBJ2-2; TRBD2 might be the D (5 bases). The germline V gene encodes CDR1 SGDLS and CDR2 YYNGEE. The CDR3 contains 17 residues. The ends were cut back, 4 bases at V and 6 bases at J, with 22 bases in the middle. For the CDR3, the DNA is TGTGCCAGCAGCTTAACGACAAATCGAGGGAGCTCCGGGGAGCTGTTTTTT. Protein product: CASSLTTNRGSSGELFF.

The chain carries TRBV5-1 and TRBJ1-4; 7 bases align to TRBD1. The CDR3 consists of 15 residues. Trimming removed 0 bases from V and 5 bases from J; junction bases left unmatched: 4. From germline, CDR1 is SGHRS and CDR2 YFSETQ. For the CDR3, the DNA is TGCGCCAGCAGCTTGGGGGGACAGTACAATGAAAAACTGTTTTTT. Its protein product is CASSLGGQYNEKLFF.

The chain is built from TRBV15 and TRBJ1-1; no firm D call. V lost 0 bases to trimming and J lost 11 bases, with 13 bases between them. From germline, CDR1 is LNHNV and CDR2 YYDKDF (reference sequence). The CDR3 has 13 residues. In nucleotides, the CDR3 is TGTGCCACCAGCAGAGATTTCAGCGGTGGGGCTTTCTTT. Its protein is CATSRDFSGGAFF.

The chain recombines TRBV4-1 with TRBJ1-6; D perhaps matches TRBD1 (5 bases). Trimming left V 5 bases short and J 7 bases short, with 9 bases between. The CDR3 sequence is 13 residues long. CDR1 and CDR2 (germline): MGHRA, YSYEKL. The CDR3 loop is CASSLQENSPLHF. The CDR3 nucleotides read TGCGCCAGCAGCTTACAGGAGAATTCACCCCTCCACTTT.